These 23 T cell receptor beta chains share one sample of origin, sequenced in a study of ipilimumab plus nivolumab after autologous stem cell transplantation. The assay was immunoSEQ multiplex PCR, and TCRdb's table has in-frame clones only and misses some. The table has tens of thousands of clones, approximately 86% seen once. Sequencing was performed on PBMCs, taken in a trial of ipilimumab plus nivolumab as post-transplant consolidation. These receptors came from a male donor with diffuse large B-cell lymphoma.

This chain uses TRBV5-5 with TRBJ2-7; D may be TRBD2 (5 bases). The CDR3 length is 14 residues. From germline, CDR1 is SGHKS and CDR2 YYEKEE (reference sequence). Trimming removed 2 bases at V and 5 bases at J, with 14 bases between. CDR3 sequence reads: CASSFGLSADEQYF. The CDR3, as DNA: TGTGCCAGCAGCTTCGGACTCTCCGCGGACGAGCAGTACTTC.

The chain uses TRBV5-1 and TRBJ2-4; TRBD2 aligns across 7 bases. CDR1 is SGHRS and CDR2 is YFSETQ in the germline V gene. V lost 0 bases to trimming and J lost 5 bases; unmatched junction nucleotides: 2. The CDR3 consists of 14 residues. As DNA, the CDR3 is TGCGCCAGCAGCTTGGGTGCGGGAGAAAACATTCAGTACTTC. As protein: CASSLGAGENIQYF. The variable domain in full, completed from reference TRBV5-1 and TRBJ2-4, reads KAGVTQTPRYLIKTRGQQVTLSCSPISGHRSVSWYQQTPGQGLQFLFEYFSETQRNKGNFPGRFSGRQFSNSRSEMNVSTLELGDSALYLCASSLGAGENIQYFGAGTRLSVL.

CDR3 nucleotide sequence: TGCGCCAGCAGCCAAGATGATCGCCTAGCACTGTACAATGAGCAGTTCTTC. Protein: CASSQDDRLALYNEQFF. The chain is built from TRBV4-3 and TRBJ2-1; possibly TRBD2 for D (5 bases). The CDR3 spans 17 residues. Trimming shortened V by 0 bases and J by 4 bases, and 16 bases separated the two germline ends. Germline V CDR1 and CDR2: LGHNA, YSLEER.

This clone showed up many times. J is TRBJ2-7 and V is TRBV27, with TRBD1 matching 9 bases. Germline V CDR1 and CDR2: MNHEY, SMNVEV (reference sequence). V lost 5 bases to trimming and J lost 5 bases; unmatched junction nucleotides: 10. CDR3 length: 15 amino acids. CDR3 DNA sequence: TGTGCCAGCAGTACGATACAGGGGGCGTTGGACGAGCAGTACTTC. It codes for CASSTIQGALDEQYF.

V gene TRBV9 combines with J gene TRBJ2-1; 12 nucleotides agree with TRBD2. Looked up from germline, CDR1 is SGDLS and CDR2 is YYNGEE. CDR3 size: 15 residues. V was pared by 4 bases and J by 4 bases, with 3 bases of the junction left unmatched. In DNA form, the CDR3 reads TGTGCCAGCAGCACAGGACTAGCGGGGTACAATGAGCAGTTCTTC. It yields the protein CASSTGLAGYNEQFF.

The chain uses TRBV6-5 and TRBJ2-2, with D uncertain. V was clipped by 2 bases and J by 2 bases, with 9 bases between them. The CDR3 is 15 amino acids. Germline V gene data show CDR1 as MNHEY and CDR2 as SVGAGI. The DNA for the CDR3 is TGTGCCAGCAGTTACCTCGGCGGCAACACCGGGGAGCTGTTTTTT. It encodes CASSYLGGNTGELFF.

The V gene is TRBV29-1, the J gene TRBJ2-3, with TRBD2 matching over 8 bases. In germline, CDR1 is SQVTM, CDR2 ANQGSEA. Losses at the gene ends were 4 bases for V and 3 bases for J; bases not matched to a gene: 12. The CDR3 is made up of 16 amino acids. In DNA, the CDR3 is TGCAGCGTTGGGCCGGGGGGGCCGTATCAGACAGATACGCAGTATTTT. It specifies CSVGPGGPYQTDTQYF.

This clone was observed once. The chain combines TRBV5-4 with TRBJ1-2; D is undetermined. CDR1 is SGHNT, CDR2 YYREEE, per germline (reference sequence). CDR3 length: 14 residues. V lost 2 bases and J lost 6, with 14 bases in between. CDR3 DNA sequence: TGTGCCAGCAGCTTAAGCGGGAGTGGCCATGGCTACACCTTC. It is translated as CASSLSGSGHGYTF.

V is TRBV7-9 and J is TRBJ1-4; D unresolved. From germline, CDR1 is SEHNR and CDR2 FQNEAQ (reference sequence). The ends were cut back, 5 bases at V and 0 bases at J, with 13 bases in the middle. This CDR3 is built from 16 residues. Here the CDR3 reads CASSPKAPATNEKLFF. CDR3 coding DNA: TGTGCCAGCAGCCCAAAGGCCCCTGCAACTAATGAAAAACTGTTTTTT.

V usage is TRBV6-1 and J usage is TRBJ1-5, with D uncertain. V was shortened by 5 bases and J by 3 bases, with 8 bases between the two germline ends. The germline V gene encodes CDR1 MNHNS and CDR2 SASEGT. This CDR3 region has 13 residues. The CDR3 bases are TGTGCCAGCAGTCTGGTAGACAATCAGCCCCAGCATTTT. This sequence encodes CASSLVDNQPQHF.

This chain uses TRBV9 with TRBJ2-5; 7 bases map to TRBD2. Germline values: CDR1 SGDLS, CDR2 YYNGEE. V lost 3 bases and J lost 5; bases outside the gene matches: 7. The CDR3 has 14 residues. The CDR3 DNA sequence: TGTGCCAGCAGCGCGGTGGACGGGGGGGAGACCCAGTACTTC. This sequence encodes CASSAVDGGETQYF.

The CDR3 loop reads CASSFLAGGLYNEQFF. The CDR3 DNA sequence: TGTGCCAGCAGCTTTTTAGCGGGGGGGCTCTACAATGAGCAGTTCTTC. The chain employs TRBV5-6 and TRBJ2-1, with 11 positions matching TRBD2. This CDR3 region has 16 residues. V lost 2 bases, J lost 3 bases, and 4 bases stayed unmatched. CDR1 is SGHDT and CDR2 is YYEEEE in the germline V gene.

This sequence joins TRBV5-4 and TRBJ2-1; 9 positions agree with TRBD1. This CDR3 has 15 residues. V gave up 1 base and J gave up 6 bases; unmatched junction bases: 5. The germline CDR1 and CDR2 sequences are SGHNT and YYREEE (reference sequence). CDR3 sequence reads: CASSLWDRDANEQFF. As DNA, the CDR3 is TGTGCCAGCAGCTTGTGGGACAGGGACGCCAATGAGCAGTTCTTC.

The chain has TRBV18 and TRBJ2-5; 7 bases are a match to TRBD2. From germline, CDR1 is KGHSH and CDR2 LQKENI. J was trimmed by 5 bases and V by 3 bases; bases with no gene match: 6. The CDR3 length is 14 residues. This CDR3 is CASSPGTITETQYF. As DNA, the CDR3 is TGTGCCAGCTCACCCGGGACTATAACTGAGACCCAGTACTTC.

The chain combines TRBV7-2 with TRBJ2-2; no firm D call. CDR1 and CDR2 from the germline V gene are SGHTA and FQGNSA. V shed 7 bases and J shed 6 bases, with 12 bases lying between them. The CDR3 is 13 amino acids. The CDR3 coding sequence is TGTGCCAGCACCCAAGGTTTGGCCGGGGAGCTGTTTTTT. This sequence encodes CASTQGLAGELFF.

The chain carries TRBV6-1 and TRBJ2-3; 11 nucleotides agree with TRBD2. This CDR3 has 15 amino acids. V lost 4 bases to trimming and J lost 5 bases; unmatched junction nucleotides: 5. Germline loops: CDR1 MNHNS, CDR2 SASEGT. CDR3 DNA sequence: TGTGCCAGCAGTGCGACTAGCGGGGCGATAGATACGCAGTATTTT. It specifies CASSATSGAIDTQYF.

The chain joins TRBV2 to TRBJ1-1; D gene unclear. The germline CDR1 and CDR2 sequences are SNHLY and FYNNEI. This CDR3 contains 15 residues. V was pared by 4 bases and J by 6 bases, with 18 bases between. DNA for the CDR3: TGTGCCAGCAGTGCTGGACCGAGTCTATCGGCTGAAGCTTTCTTT. Amino acids: CASSAGPSLSAEAFF.

This sequence joins TRBV5-1 and TRBJ1-3, with D maybe TRBD1 (5 bases). Looked up from germline, CDR1 is SGHRS and CDR2 is YFSETQ. V was cut by 4 bases and J by 8 bases, with 16 bases left in between. The CDR3 spans 14 residues. The CDR3 is CASSRGDVVDTIYF. The CDR3 DNA sequence: TGCGCCAGCAGCCGGGGGGACGTTGTAGACACCATATATTTT.

The chain links TRBV6-1 to TRBJ2-3, with D uncertain. CDR1 and CDR2 (germline): MNHNS, SASEGT. V gave up 6 bases and J gave up 2 bases, with 15 bases separating them. The CDR3 has 15 amino acids. Here the CDR3 reads CASSEWGSLTDTQYF. DNA of the CDR3: TGTGCCAGCAGCGAGTGGGGTTCCCTCACAGATACGCAGTATTTT.

The chain recombines TRBV6-4 with TRBJ2-7; D is uncertain. The V end lost 4 bases, the J end lost 0 bases, and 13 bases lay between the germline ends. The CDR3 contains 15 residues. The germline V gene encodes CDR1 MRHNA and CDR2 SNTAGT. In DNA form, the CDR3 reads TGTGCCAGCAGTGTCGAGATGGGCCCCTCCTACGAGCAGTACTTC. The encoded protein is CASSVEMGPSYEQYF.

This sequence joins TRBV5-1 and TRBJ1-2, with a tentative D call TRBD1 (6 bases). The V end was cut by 0 bases, the J end by 0 bases, with 9 bases between. This CDR3 is built from 15 residues. The V gene's germline CDR1 is SGHRS and CDR2 YFSETQ. This CDR3 reads CASSLGTETNYGYTF. Written as DNA, the CDR3 is TGCGCCAGCAGCTTGGGGACAGAGACTAACTATGGCTACACCTTC.

The rearrangement joins TRBV19 to TRBJ1-5, with D hard to call. The CDR3 is 15 residues long. Germline CDR1 LNHDA, CDR2 SQIVND (reference sequence). V was trimmed by 8 bases and J by 1 base, leaving 15 bases between them. The CDR3 DNA reads TGTGCCAGTGGCCGCAATGACATCAGCAATCAGCCCCAGCATTTT. It translates to CASGRNDISNQPQHF. Looking up the rest from reference TRBV19 and TRBJ1-5 gives the full variable domain: DGGITQSPKYLFRKEGQNVTLSCEQNLNHDAMYWYRQDPGQGLRLIYYSQIVNDFQKGDIAEGYSVSREKKESFPLTVTSAQKNPTAFYLCASGRNDISNQPQHFGDGTRLSIL.

The rearrangement links TRBV6-1 to TRBJ2-2, with D tentatively TRBD2 (5 bases). This CDR3 spans 14 amino acids. Germline V lookup: CDR1 MNHNS, CDR2 SASEGT. The germline V and J ends were trimmed by 5 bases and 5 bases, with 12 bases remaining between them. CDR3 nucleotide sequence: TGTGCCAGCAGTCCTAGGACTCCGACCGGGGAGCTGTTTTTT. It specifies CASSPRTPTGELFF.